A single sample gave rise to the 16 T cell receptor beta chains below, sequenced in a study of blood T cell repertoires in COVID-19. Assay: immunoSEQ multiplex PCR; the TCRdb copy retains only in-frame clones and omits some. Of fewer than 500,000 clones listed, approximately 90% are singletons. The specimen was peripheral blood. These receptor sequences come from a man in his late teens or twenties with COVID-19, enrolled during active disease.

The CDR3 nucleotides read TGTGCCAGCAGTTTTTTATTCGGACAGAGTTACAATGAGCAGTTCTTC. Translating gives CASSFLFGQSYNEQFF. The chain employs TRBV27 and TRBJ2-1; maybe TRBD1 (6 bases). The CDR3 spans 16 residues. The germline gives CDR1 MNHEY, CDR2 SMNVEV (reference sequence). V lost 3 bases and J 4 bases, leaving 16 bases between the germline ends.

The gene calls are TRBV7-8 and TRBJ1-2; unclear D gene. Trimming took 1 base from V and 5 from J, leaving 14 bases between them. The CDR3 runs 15 residues. Germline V gene data show CDR1 as SGHVS and CDR2 as FQNEAQ. Written as DNA, the CDR3 is TGTGCCAGCAGCTTAGGCCCTAGGCATCCTTATGGCTACACCTTC. This codes for CASSLGPRHPYGYTF.

The rearrangement joins TRBV5-5 to TRBJ2-3, with 12 bases fitting TRBD2. V dropped 3 bases and J dropped 5; count of bases not matched to a gene: 7. CDR1 SGHKS and CDR2 YYEKEE come from the germline V gene (reference sequence). There are 16 residues in the CDR3. DNA for the CDR3: TGTGCCAGCAGCTGGGGTCCTAGCGGGGGGGAAGATACGCAGTATTTT. It codes for CASSWGPSGGEDTQYF.

This clone was seen only a few times. V usage is TRBV12-3 or TRBV12-4 and J usage is TRBJ1-2; a possible D gene is TRBD1 (5 bases). V was trimmed by 3 bases and J by 4 bases, leaving 9 bases between them. The CDR3 runs to 13 residues. The CDR3 DNA sequence: TGTGCCAGCAGTTTGGGGACTACCTATGGCTACACCTTC. Translating it yields CASSLGTTYGYTF.

The V gene is TRBV3-1 (or the pseudogene TRBV3-2), the J gene TRBJ2-3; D is ambiguous. Germline lookup yields CDR1 LGHDT and CDR2 YNNKEL (reference sequence). The V and J ends lost 1 base and 9 bases respectively, with 8 bases between them. This CDR3 spans 12 amino acids. In DNA form, the CDR3 reads TGTGCCAGCAGCCAAGCGGGTGGGACGCAGTATTTT. The encoded protein is CASSQAGGTQYF.

This chain links TRBV5-1 with TRBJ1-2; 7 bases line up with TRBD1. CDR3 size: 13 residues. Germline values: CDR1 SGHRS, CDR2 YFSETQ. J lost 4 bases, V lost 3 bases, and 3 bases had no gene match. The CDR3 reads CASSWGDSYGYTF. CDR3 coding DNA: TGCGCCAGCAGCTGGGGGGACAGCTATGGCTACACCTTC.

This rearrangement joins TRBV7-9 to TRBJ1-6; the D is unclear. This CDR3 has 14 residues. V lost 1 base and J lost 5, with 6 bases in between. Germline CDR1 SEHNR, CDR2 FQNEAQ (reference sequence). CDR3 in DNA: TGTGCCAGCAGCTTAGGCGGAGATAATTCACCCCTCCACTTT. It codes for CASSLGGDNSPLHF.

V and J are TRBV5-1 and TRBJ1-1, with D maybe TRBD1 (6 bases). Germline V lookup: CDR1 SGHRS, CDR2 YFSETQ. The V end was cut by 8 bases, the J end by 0 bases, with 14 bases between. This CDR3 is 14 amino acids long. CDR3 residues: CASRTETVNTEAFF. DNA for the CDR3: TGCGCCAGTAGGACAGAGACAGTGAACACTGAAGCTTTCTTT.

This clone was detected once. This chain uses TRBV28 with TRBJ2-5, with 11 nucleotides matching TRBD2. The CDR3 has 16 residues. V was clipped by 6 bases and J by 5 bases; unmatched bases: 11. Germline V lookup: CDR1 MDHEN, CDR2 SYDVKM. The chain's CDR3 is CASSHPLAGEGETQYF. CDR3 sequence (DNA): TGTGCCAGCAGCCACCCACTAGCGGGAGAAGGGGAGACCCAGTACTTC.

The chain combines TRBV2 with TRBJ2-7; 15 nucleotides agree with TRBD2. The CDR3 length is 14 residues. The J segment lost 5 bases and the V segment lost 10 bases, leaving 6 bases of the junction unmatched. CDR1 and CDR2 (germline): SNHLY, FYNNEI. The CDR3 region has the DNA TGTGCCAACGGACTAGCGGGAGGGAGCGACGAGCAGTACTTC. Translating gives CANGLAGGSDEQYF.

The chain joins TRBV2 to TRBJ1-1, with D perhaps TRBD1 (5 bases). This CDR3 spans 13 amino acids. V was shortened by 11 bases and J by 4 bases, with 17 bases between the two germline ends. CDR1 and CDR2 from the germline V gene are SNHLY and FYNNEI. CDR3 sequence (DNA): TGTGCCGCCCGTTCGGGGGTCGGCACTGAAGCTTTCTTT. Translated: CAARSGVGTEAFF.

The chain recombines TRBV7-8 with TRBJ2-5, with 9 positions matching TRBD1. From germline, CDR1 is SGHVS and CDR2 FQNEAQ. The ends lost 4 bases at V and 3 bases at J; junction bases unmatched: 3. The CDR3 is 14 residues long. CDR3 coding DNA: TGTGCCAGCAGCTCTGGACAGGGGAAAGAGACCCAGTACTTC. Its translation: CASSSGQGKETQYF.

This clone turned up a few times. CDR3 bases: TGTGCCAGCAGCTTAGCGGGCAGAGAAGCTTTCTTT. Protein: CASSLAGREAFF. This rearrangement joins TRBV7-6 to TRBJ1-1, with D hard to call. The CDR3 is 12 amino acids. The germline gives CDR1 SGHVS, CDR2 FNYEAQ. V shed 0 bases and J shed 8 bases, with 7 bases lying between them.

The chain uses TRBV5-8 and TRBJ2-1; 9 bases agree with TRBD2. CDR1 is SGHTS, CDR2 YDEGEE, per germline. The length of the CDR3 is 17 residues. Trimming cost V 1 base and J 0 bases; bases outside gene matches: 5. The CDR3 coding sequence is TGTGCCAGCAGCTTGTATAGCGGGAGACTCTCCTACAATGAGCAGTTCTTC. It specifies CASSLYSGRLSYNEQFF.

The chain carries TRBV5-4 and TRBJ1-1; TRBD1 agrees at 12 bases. Germline V lookup: CDR1 SGHNT, CDR2 YYREEE (reference sequence). Unmatched junction bases numbered 9, after V lost 4 bases and J lost 8 bases. CDR3 length equals 15 residues. The CDR3 DNA sequence: TGTGCCAGCAGCCCAGGGGACAGGGGGCAGAGGGAAGCTTTCTTT. Residues: CASSPGDRGQREAFF.

The chain recombines TRBV5-4 with TRBJ2-5; 7 bases are shared with TRBD2. V was clipped by 7 bases and J by 4 bases; unmatched bases: 13. Per germline, CDR1 SGHNT and CDR2 YYREEE (reference sequence). The CDR3 covers 15 residues. DNA of the CDR3: TGTGCCAGCCTACCTCCCATGGGGGAGGGAGAGACCCAGTACTTC. It specifies CASLPPMGEGETQYF.